This record looks at one T cell receptor (beta chain) sequence and its context. Profiled with immunoSEQ multiplex PCR; TCRdb holds only in-frame clones, not every one. The table lists 48,000 or so clones, approximately 84% of them singletons. This sample is part of a study of radiotherapy plus CTLA-4 blockade in lung cancer. Study as a whole: For 18% of patients, objective responses occurred, and around 31% had disease control.

This receptor was obtained from a human donor with non-small cell lung cancer whose response to radiotherapy plus ipilimumab could not be evaluated. Sequenced here: peripheral blood, sampled from a patient treated with radiotherapy plus ipilimumab.

The CDR3 DNA is TGTGCCAGCAGTACCCCGGGACAGCGCTACAATGAGCAGTTCTTC. This gives the protein CASSTPGQRYNEQFF. The rearrangement joins TRBV6-5 to TRBJ2-1; TRBD1 agrees at 7 bases. This CDR3 is built from 15 residues. Germline-derived CDR1 and CDR2 are MNHEY and SVGAGI. With V trimmed by 5 bases and J by 3 bases, 7 bases remained unmatched.